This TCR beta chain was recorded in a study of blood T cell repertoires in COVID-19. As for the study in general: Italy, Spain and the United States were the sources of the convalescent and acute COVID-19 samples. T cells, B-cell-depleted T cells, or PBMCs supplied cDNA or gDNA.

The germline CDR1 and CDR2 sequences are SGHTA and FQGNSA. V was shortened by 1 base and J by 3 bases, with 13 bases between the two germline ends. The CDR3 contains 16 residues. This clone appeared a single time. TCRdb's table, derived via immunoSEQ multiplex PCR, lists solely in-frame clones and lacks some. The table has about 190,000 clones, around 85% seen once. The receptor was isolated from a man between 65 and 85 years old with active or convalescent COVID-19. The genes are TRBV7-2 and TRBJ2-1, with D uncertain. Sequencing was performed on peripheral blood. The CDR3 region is CASSLVGRKNYNEQFF. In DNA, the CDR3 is TGTGCCAGCAGCTTAGTCGGCAGGAAAAACTACAATGAGCAGTTCTTC.